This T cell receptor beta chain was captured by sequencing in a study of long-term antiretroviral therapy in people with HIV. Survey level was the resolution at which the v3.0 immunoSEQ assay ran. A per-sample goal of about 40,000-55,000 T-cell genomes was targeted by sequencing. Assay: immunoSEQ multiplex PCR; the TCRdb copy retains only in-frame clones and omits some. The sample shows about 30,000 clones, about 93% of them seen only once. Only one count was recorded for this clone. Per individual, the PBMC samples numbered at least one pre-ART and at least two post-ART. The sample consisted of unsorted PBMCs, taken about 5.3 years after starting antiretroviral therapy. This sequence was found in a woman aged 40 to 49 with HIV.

The CDR3 loop reads CASSIYGVGETQYF. CDR3 DNA: TGTGCCAGTAGTATATATGGGGTTGGGGAGACCCAGTACTTC. The chain recombines TRBV19 with TRBJ2-5; D remains ambiguous. CDR1 and CDR2 from the germline V gene are LNHDA and SQIVND (reference sequence). V was pared by 2 bases and J by 5 bases, with 12 bases between. This CDR3 spans 14 amino acids.